The clone carrying this T cell receptor beta chain has a count of ten or more. One junction end does not reproduce the germline sequence, and a read error may be involved. Germline V lookup: CDR1 SGHDT, CDR2 YYEEEE. The CDR3 sequence is 18 residues long. Profiling relied on immunoSEQ multiplex PCR, and the TCRdb table lists in-frame clones only, not all of them. The sample lists roughly 230,000 clones; 75% to 85% were seen once. These data originate in a study of blood T cell repertoires in COVID-19. The receptor was derived from a human donor in a cohort sampled during active COVID-19. Sequencing used peripheral blood. V usage is TRBV5-6 and J usage is TRBJ1-2, with 11 bases that match TRBD1. CDR3 loop: CASSLGLRGQGANYGYTF. CDR3 coding DNA: TGTGCCAGCAGTTTGGGCCTGCGGGGACAGGGGGCTAACTATGGCTACACCTTC. The full variable domain, rest sourced from reference TRBV5-6 and TRBJ1-2, is DAGVTQSPTHLIKTRGQQVTLRCSPKSGHDTVSWYQQALGQGPQFIFQYYEEEERQRGNFPDRFSGHQFPNYSSELNVNALLLGDSALYLCASSLGLRGQGANYGYTFGSGTRLTVV.